This T cell receptor beta chain came from a study of neurological immune-mediated disorders. Time point given: technical triplicate 1. The cDNA came from 5'RACE, which used 10-nucleotide random UMIs. TCRdb itself ran the 5' RACE reads through MiXCR, one entry per CDR3 protein. The sample has 40,000 or so distinct CDR3 sequences, 11% seen once. This clonotype was detected ten times or more. Trimming took 1 base from V and 0 from J, leaving 9 bases between them. CDR1 is SGHDN, CDR2 FVKESK, per germline. The CDR3 is 15 amino acids. This TCR was sampled from a man aged 55-75 years with HTLV-1-associated myelopathy (HAM/TSP). The chain is built from TRBV14 and TRBJ1-2; D not certain. Material: PBMCs. CDR3 DNA sequence: TGTGCCAGCAGCCAAGGGCTAGGAGCTAACTATGGCTACACCTTC. It specifies CASSQGLGANYGYTF. Complete variable domain (other parts from reference TRBV14 and TRBJ1-2): EAGVTQFPSHSVIEKGQTVTLRCDPISGHDNLYWYRRVMGKEIKFLLHFVKESKQDESGMPNNRFLAERTGGTYSTLKVQPAELEDSGVYFCASSQGLGANYGYTFGSGTRLTVV.